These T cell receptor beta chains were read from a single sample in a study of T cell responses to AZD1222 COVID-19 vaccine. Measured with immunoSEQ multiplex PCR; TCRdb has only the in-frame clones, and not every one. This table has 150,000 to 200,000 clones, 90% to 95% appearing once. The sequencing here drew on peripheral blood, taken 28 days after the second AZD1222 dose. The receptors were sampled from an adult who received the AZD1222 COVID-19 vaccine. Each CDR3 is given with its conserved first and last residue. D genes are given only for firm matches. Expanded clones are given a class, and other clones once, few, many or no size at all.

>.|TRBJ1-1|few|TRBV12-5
TGTGCTAGTGGTTTGGCTACGAACACTGAAGCTTTCTTT
CASGLATNTEAFF
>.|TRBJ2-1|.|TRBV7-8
TGTGCCAGCAGCTTGAGTAATGAGCAGTTCTTC
CASSLSNEQFF
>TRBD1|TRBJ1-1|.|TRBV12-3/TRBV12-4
TGTGCCAGCAGTTTATACAGGGGGACTGAAGCTTTCTTT
CASSLYRGTEAFF
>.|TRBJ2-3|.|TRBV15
TGTGCCACCAGTGTCTTCTTCCCCCCAGATACGCAGTATTTT
CATSVFFPPDTQYF
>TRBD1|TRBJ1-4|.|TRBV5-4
TGTGCCAGCAGCCGGGACAGCGGAAATGAAAAACTGTTTTTT
CASSRDSGNEKLFF
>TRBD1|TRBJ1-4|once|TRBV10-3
TGTGCCATCAGTCCCTCCGGGACAGGGATTGAAAAACTGTTTTTT
CAISPSGTGIEKLFF
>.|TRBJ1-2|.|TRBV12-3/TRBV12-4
TGTGCCAGCAGTTTAGGGGTCTATGGCTACACCTTC
CASSLGVYGYTF
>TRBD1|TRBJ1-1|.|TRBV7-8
TGTGCCAGCAGCCCTCCCTCAGGGGGAGGCACTGAAGCTTTCTTT
CASSPPSGGGTEAFF
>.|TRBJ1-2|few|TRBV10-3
TGTGCCATCAGTGAGTCATCAACAATCTATGGCTACACCTTC
CAISESSTIYGYTF
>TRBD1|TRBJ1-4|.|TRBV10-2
TGCGCCAGCAGTGAGTCGTGGGGCAGGGGGCGCGGATCTAATGAAAAACTGTTTTTT
CASSESWGRGRGSNEKLFF
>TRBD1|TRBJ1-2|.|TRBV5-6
TGTGCCAGCAGCTTGGAGTTTAGGGGGCTCAACTATGGCTACACCTTC
CASSLEFRGLNYGYTF
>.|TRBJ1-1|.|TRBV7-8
TGTGCCAGCAGCAAATTGACTGTTAACAGGGCTGAAGCTTTCTTT
CASSKLTVNRAEAFF
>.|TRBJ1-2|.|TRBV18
TGTGCCAGCTCACGGGTTTCGGGCTATGGCTACACCTTC
CASSRVSGYGYTF
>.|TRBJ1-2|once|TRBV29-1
TGCAGCGTTTCACGACAGGAAAACTATGGCTACACCTTC
CSVSRQENYGYTF
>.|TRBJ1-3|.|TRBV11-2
TGTGCCAGCAGCTTGACAGACTCTGGAAACACCATATATTTT
CASSLTDSGNTIYF
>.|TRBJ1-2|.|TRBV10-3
TGTGCCATCAGCCCCCGTTGGGGGGGAAATAACTATGGCTACACCTTC
CAISPRWGGNNYGYTF
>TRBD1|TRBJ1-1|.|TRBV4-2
TGTGCCAGCAGCCAAACTTTTCGAGCCGGGACAGGGGCGAACACTGAAGCTTTCTTT
CASSQTFRAGTGANTEAFF
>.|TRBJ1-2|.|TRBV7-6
TGTGCCAGCAGCTTCGATGAGACGGGCTATGGCTACACCTTC
CASSFDETGYGYTF
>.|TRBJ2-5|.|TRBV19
TGTGCCAGTAGTATGGGGCGTCAAGAGACCCAGTACTTC
CASSMGRQETQYF
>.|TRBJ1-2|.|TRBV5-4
TGTGCCAGCAGCTTGTTTGGCCCAGGGGACTATGGCTACACCTTC
CASSLFGPGDYGYTF
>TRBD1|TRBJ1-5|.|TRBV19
TGTGCCAGTAGCCAATCTCACTGGGAGGACAGGGGGCAACAGCCCCAGCATTTT
CASSQSHWEDRGQQPQHF
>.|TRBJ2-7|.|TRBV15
TGTGCCACCAGCAGGAAGAGCTCCTACGAGCAGTACTTC
CATSRKSSYEQYF
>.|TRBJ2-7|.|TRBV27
TGTGCCAGCAGAGGACGCAGCTCCTACGAGCAGTACTTC
CASRGRSSYEQYF
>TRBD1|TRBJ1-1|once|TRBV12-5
TGTGCTAGTGGCTATGACAGGGCAGAAGCTTTCTTT
CASGYDRAEAFF
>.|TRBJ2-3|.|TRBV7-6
TGTGCCAGCAGCTTAGCGACCCCCCTACTAGAAAGAGCAGATACGCAGTATTTT
CASSLATPLLERADTQYF
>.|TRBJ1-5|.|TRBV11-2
TGTGCCAGCAGCTTAGGGGGATGGGGCAATCAGCCCCAGCATTTT
CASSLGGWGNQPQHF
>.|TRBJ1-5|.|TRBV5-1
TGCGCCAGCCCCCGACGGCGCAATCAGCCCCAGCATTTT
CASPRRRNQPQHF
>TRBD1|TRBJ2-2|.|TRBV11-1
TGTGCCAGCAGCGCCGACAGGGGGACCGGGGAGCTGTTTTTT
CASSADRGTGELFF